This TCR beta chain comes out of a study of T cell clonotyping in hematopoietic cell transplantation. Notes on the study in general: Pathologically expanded recipient clonotypes increased progressively from day 30 to day 180 as diversity fell. Few recipient clonotypes overlapped donors; over 97% were de novo at given depth. No sorting was done, leaving CD4 and CD8 contributions mixed.

CDR1 SGDLS and CDR2 YYNGEE come from the germline V gene. Trimming left V 3 bases short and J 6 bases short, with 13 bases between. This CDR3 has 14 amino acids. Profiling relied on immunoSEQ multiplex PCR, and the TCRdb table lists in-frame clones only, not all of them. The sample holds 9,500 to 15,000 clones, less than 60% seen once. In regard to this clone: Its matching antigen is unknown.

The sample consisted of peripheral blood mononuclear cells. This sequence originates from a man aged 50-59 years in good health. Some clones in this sample may be carry-over from other donors' samples. The rearrangement joins TRBV9 to TRBJ1-5; D is perhaps TRBD1 (5 bases). CDR3 amino acids: CASSAGGAAQPQHF. DNA of the CDR3: TGTGCCAGCAGCGCGGGGGGAGCAGCTCAGCCCCAGCATTTT. The variable domain in full, completed from reference TRBV9 and TRBJ1-5, reads DSGVTQTPKHLITATGQRVTLRCSPRSGDLSVYWYQQSLDQGLQFLIQYYNGEERAKGNILERFSAQQFPDLHSELNLSSLELGDSALYFCASSAGGAAQPQHFGDGTRLSIL.